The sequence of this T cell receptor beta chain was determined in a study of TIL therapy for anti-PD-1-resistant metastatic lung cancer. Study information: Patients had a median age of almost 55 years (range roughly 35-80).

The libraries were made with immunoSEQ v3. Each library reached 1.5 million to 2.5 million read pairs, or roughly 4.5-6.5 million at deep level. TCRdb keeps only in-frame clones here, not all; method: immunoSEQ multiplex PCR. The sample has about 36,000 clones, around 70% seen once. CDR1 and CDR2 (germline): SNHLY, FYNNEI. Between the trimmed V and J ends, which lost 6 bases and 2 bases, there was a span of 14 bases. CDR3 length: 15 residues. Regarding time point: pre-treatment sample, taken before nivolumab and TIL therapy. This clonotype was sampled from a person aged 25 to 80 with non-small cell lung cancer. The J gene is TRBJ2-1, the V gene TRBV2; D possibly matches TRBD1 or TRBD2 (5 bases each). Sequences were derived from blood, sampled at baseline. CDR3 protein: CASSAGRGAYNEQFF. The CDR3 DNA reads TGTGCCAGCAGCGCTGGCCGGGGCGCCTACAATGAGCAGTTCTTC.